These T cell receptor beta chains were read from a single sample in a study of blood T cell repertoires in COVID-19. The method was immunoSEQ multiplex PCR; TCRdb's version includes in-frame clones alone and lacks a portion of them. The sample has some 99,000 clones, 84% seen once. Sequencing was done on a sample of peripheral blood. All receptors come from a woman aged 45-65 years with acute or convalescent COVID-19. CDR3s include the opening cysteine and the closing phenylalanine or tryptophan. D genes are given only for firm matches. For some rows the clone size is stated as once, few or many, or as a class when expanded; others skip it.

V,J,D,size,CDR3,DNA
TRBV7-2,TRBJ1-1,NA,NA,CASSLRSGLTEAFF,TGTGCCAGCAGCTTAAGGAGTGGGTTGACTGAAGCTTTCTTT
TRBV28,TRBJ2-1,TRBD2,once,CASSYGGSGGALLF,TGTGCCAGCAGTTATGGCGGTAGCGGGGGGGCCCTCCTCTTC
TRBV6-5,TRBJ1-4,TRBD1,NA,CASSTGGSGEKLFF,TGTGCCAGCAGTACAGGGGGCTCGGGTGAAAAACTGTTTTTT
TRBV30,TRBJ1-4,TRBD1,NA,CAWRPPGQGNEKLFF,TGTGCCTGGAGACCACCGGGACAGGGTAATGAAAAACTGTTTTTT
TRBV5-1,TRBJ1-1,NA,NA,CASSPSGVVTEAFF,TGCGCCAGCAGCCCGTCGGGGGTCGTCACTGAAGCTTTCTTT
TRBV9,TRBJ1-2,NA,NA,CASSVAGLNGYTF,TGTGCCAGCAGCGTAGCAGGGTTGAATGGCTACACCTTC
TRBV7-3,TRBJ1-1,NA,NA,CASSLNQQMRTEAFF,TGTGCCAGCAGCTTAAATCAACAGATGAGAACTGAAGCTTTCTTT
TRBV6-5,TRBJ1-2,NA,NA,CASSYDARQNNYGYTF,TGTGCCAGCAGTTACGATGCTAGACAGAATAACTATGGCTACACCTTC
TRBV5-5,TRBJ2-1,NA,NA,CASSQGGSYNEQFF,TGTGCCAGCAGCCAAGGAGGCTCCTACAATGAGCAGTTCTTC
TRBV12-3/TRBV12-4,TRBJ2-1,NA,few,CASTPNSYNEQFF,TGTGCCAGCACCCCAAACTCCTACAATGAGCAGTTCTTC
TRBV25-1,TRBJ2-2,NA,NA,CASSGKRRANTGELFF,TGTGCCAGCAGTGGAAAGCGGAGAGCGAACACCGGGGAGCTGTTTTTT
TRBV5-1,TRBJ2-3,NA,NA,CASSSREGADTQYF,TGCGCCAGCAGCTCCCGCGAAGGAGCAGATACGCAGTATTTT
TRBV11-2,TRBJ2-3,TRBD2,NA,CASSLPAGGADTQYF,TGTGCCAGCAGCTTACCAGCGGGGGGGGCTGATACGCAGTATTTT
TRBV20-1,TRBJ1-4,TRBD1,NA,CSAIDRGRGEKLFF,TGCAGTGCTATTGACAGGGGGCGCGGTGAAAAACTGTTTTTT
TRBV5-1,TRBJ1-1,NA,NA,CASSFRGGQNTEAFF,TGCGCCAGCAGCTTTAGGGGGGGACAGAACACTGAAGCTTTCTTT
TRBV9,TRBJ1-1,TRBD1,NA,CASSSLTGVNTEAFF,TGTGCCAGCAGCTCTTTGACAGGGGTGAACACTGAAGCTTTCTTT
TRBV2,TRBJ2-3,NA,NA,CASSEARDTQYF,TGTGCCAGCAGTGAAGCGCGGGATACGCAGTATTTT
TRBV19,TRBJ2-1,TRBD2,once,CASRAGVTNEQFF,TGTGCCAGTAGGGCGGGGGTGACCAATGAGCAGTTCTTC
TRBV29-1,TRBJ2-2,TRBD1,NA,CSARLIANNRVWGQGAQGGELFF,TGCAGCGCTAGACTTATCGCCAACAATCGCGTCTGGGGGCAGGGGGCGCAGGGCGGGGAGCTGTTTTTT
TRBV9,TRBJ1-3,NA,NA,CASSVGESGNTIYF,TGTGCCAGCAGCGTAGGGGAGTCTGGAAACACCATATATTTT
TRBV9,TRBJ2-2,TRBD2,NA,CASSVSGGDRTGELFF,TGTGCCAGCAGCGTGAGTGGGGGGGACCGCACCGGGGAGCTGTTTTTT
TRBV5-8,TRBJ2-1,NA,few,CASSLESYNEQFF,TGTGCCAGCAGCTTGGAATCTTACAATGAGCAGTTCTTC
TRBV3-1/TRBV3-2,TRBJ2-7,TRBD1,NA,CASSPGAGGGYEQYF,TGTGCCAGCAGCCCCGGGGCAGGGGGCGGCTACGAGCAGTACTTC
TRBV6-5,TRBJ1-5,TRBD1,NA,CASRPTGADNQPQHF,TGTGCCAGCAGACCAACAGGGGCCGACAATCAGCCCCAGCATTTT
TRBV27,TRBJ1-4,TRBD1,NA,CASSSLLTGHIGEKLFF,TGTGCCAGCAGTTCCCTTTTGACAGGGCACATTGGTGAAAAACTGTTTTTT
TRBV4-2,TRBJ2-3,NA,NA,CASSQRGSSTDTQYF,TGTGCCAGCAGCCAAAGGGGCTCTAGCACAGATACGCAGTATTTT
TRBV3-1/TRBV3-2,TRBJ1-6,TRBD1,NA,CASSQLQGRSPLHF,TGTGCCAGCAGCCAACTACAGGGGAGATCACCCCTCCACTTT
TRBV7-3,TRBJ2-3,TRBD2,NA,CASSSTSGGASITDTQYF,TGTGCCAGCAGCTCCACTAGCGGGGGGGCTTCCATCACAGATACGCAGTATTTT
TRBV27,TRBJ1-3,TRBD1,NA,CASSLTGLISGNTIYF,TGTGCCAGCAGTTTGACAGGGCTTATCTCTGGAAACACCATATATTTT
TRBV7-5,TRBJ2-5,NA,NA,CARSLAVIAGTPGGGETQYF,TGTGCCAGAAGCTTAGCGGTGATAGCGGGGACCCCAGGGGGAGGTGAGACCCAGTACTTC
TRBV20-1,TRBJ2-5,NA,NA,CSARPSVAQYF,TGCAGTGCTAGACCCTCCGTAGCCCAGTACTTC
TRBV7-3,TRBJ1-3,NA,NA,CASSLDRNTIYF,TGTGCCAGCAGTTTAGACAGAAACACCATATATTTT
TRBV5-8,TRBJ1-5,NA,NA,CASTLGLNTNQPQHF,TGTGCCAGCACCCTGGGGCTCAATACCAATCAGCCCCAGCATTTT
TRBV11-2,TRBJ1-6,NA,NA,CASSLVGRGDLYNSPLHF,TGTGCCAGCAGCTTAGTGGGTCGGGGGGACCTCTATAATTCACCCCTCCACTTT
TRBV30,TRBJ1-6,NA,NA,CAWSVQGPARSSPLHF,TGTGCCTGGAGTGTACAGGGTCCGGCGAGGTCTTCACCCCTCCACTTT
TRBV15,TRBJ1-2,NA,NA,CATSRETLGGYTF,TGTGCCACCAGCAGAGAAACCCTAGGAGGCTACACCTTC
TRBV5-1,TRBJ2-3,TRBD1,NA,CASSPGQGPDTQYF,TGCGCCAGCAGCCCCGGACAGGGTCCAGATACGCAGTATTTT
TRBV18,TRBJ1-4,NA,NA,CASSPQLGQGTEKLFF,TGTGCCAGCTCACCTCAATTGGGTCAGGGAACCGAAAAACTGTTTTTT
TRBV2,TRBJ1-2,NA,NA,CASSGQYGPNYGYTF,TGTGCCAGCAGTGGACAATACGGCCCTAACTATGGCTACACCTTC
TRBV7-7,TRBJ2-1,NA,once,CASSQQGTSYNEQFF,TGTGCTAGCAGCCAGCAGGGAACGTCCTACAATGAGCAGTTCTTC
TRBV9,TRBJ1-2,NA,NA,CASSAINSYHTF,TGTGCCAGCAGCGCTATAAACAGCTACCACACCTTC
TRBV6-5,TRBJ1-1,TRBD1,NA,CASSGQSRDREKAFF,TGTGCCAGCAGCGGCCAATCCCGGGACAGGGAGAAAGCTTTCTTT